The clone carrying this TCR beta chain has more than one count but fewer than ten. This record belongs to a study of T cells after yellow fever vaccination. The CDR3 is 11 residues long. V lost 4 bases to trimming and J lost 7 bases, with 8 bases between them. The germline V gene encodes CDR1 SGHDT and CDR2 YYEEEE. TCRdb passed the 5' RACE reads through MiXCR, listing each CDR3 protein once. The sample consists of around 73,000 distinct CDR3 sequences, over 7.5% of them appearing once. This TCR was recovered from a man aged 30 to 45 who received the YFV17D yellow fever vaccine. The sample in question was CD8+ T cells sorted from PBMCs, obtained on the day of the yellow fever booster vaccination. V gene TRBV5-6 combines with J gene TRBJ1-1; D may be TRBD1 (6 bases). The CDR3 loop is CASSQGLEAFF. CDR3 nucleotide sequence: TGTGCCAGCAGCCAGGGGCTTGAAGCTTTCTTT.